These 5 T cell receptor beta chains share one sample of origin, sequenced in a study of T cell changes during pregnancy in multiple sclerosis. Clones were sequenced by immunoSEQ multiplex PCR, and TCRdb holds only the in-frame ones, with some missing. There are approximately 24,000 clones in the sample; roughly 86% occur only once, and around 0.93% lies in the top ten. The input for sequencing was CD4+ T cells from peripheral blood mononuclear cells, taken in the second trimester of pregnancy. Source of these receptors: a female donor in good health, enrolled as a control in a pregnancy study.

This chain links TRBV9 with TRBJ2-7; 7 bases match TRBD1. Germline values: CDR1 SGDLS, CDR2 YYNGEE. This CDR3 contains 16 residues. V lost 0 bases to trimming and J lost 2 bases; unmatched junction nucleotides: 8. CDR3 sequence reads: CASSVGDSPATYEQYF. As DNA, the CDR3 is TGTGCCAGCAGCGTAGGGGACAGCCCCGCAACCTACGAGCAGTACTTC.

J is TRBJ2-7 and V is TRBV5-1; possible D gene TRBD2, 5 bases. The CDR3 length is 12 residues. V was shortened by 3 bases and J by 2 bases, with 6 bases between the two germline ends. CDR1 is SGHRS, CDR2 YFSETQ, per germline. The CDR3 reads CASSSGAYEQYF. The CDR3 nucleotides are TGCGCCAGCAGCTCCGGGGCCTACGAGCAGTACTTC.

This CDR3 is CASSLQGTGNQPQHF. The CDR3 bases are TGCGCCAGCAGCTTACAGGGAACAGGCAATCAGCCCCAGCATTTT. This chain links TRBV5-1 with TRBJ1-5; tentatively, D is TRBD1 (6 bases). V was clipped by 2 bases and J by 2 bases, with 11 bases between them. CDR1 is SGHRS and CDR2 is YFSETQ in the germline V gene. The CDR3 runs 15 residues.

The CDR3 coding sequence is TGTGCCAGCAGCTTACAGGTTGGCCCCAATGAAAAACTGTTTTTT. This translates into CASSLQVGPNEKLFF. The chain couples TRBV7-2 to TRBJ1-4; no firm D call. CDR3 size: 15 residues. V shed 2 bases and J shed 5 bases, with 12 bases lying between them. From germline, CDR1 is SGHTA and CDR2 FQGNSA.

V and J are TRBV9 and TRBJ1-6; 7 nucleotides align to TRBD1. Germline V CDR1 and CDR2: SGDLS, YYNGEE. V lost 7 bases to trimming and J lost 7 bases; unmatched junction nucleotides: 5. The CDR3 contains 13 residues. CDR3 nucleotides: TGTGCCAGCCGGGGACAGCTAAATTCACCCCTCCACTTT. Translated, it gives CASRGQLNSPLHF.